This TCR beta chain stems from a study of control samples from healthy donors and cancer patients (dated by TCRdb to about 2020). Notes on this clone: This clone's antigen is unknown. No clone much larger than this one lies a single base away; base qualities are absent.

Library construction relied on the immunoSEQ multiplex PCR assay. Drawn from immuneACCESS, this table holds only the in-frame rearrangements with V and J called that TCRdb kept. Clones are partly lost; checked studies trace under half to an unresolved V gene and leave the rest unexplained. This sample gives 110,000 or so clones in total; around 89% of them show up just once. Roughly 40% of the sample is held by the ten biggest clonotypes. Counted from cysteine to phenylalanine, this CDR3 has 15 amino acids. Left in the record is the CDR3 DNA by itself, 45 bases read in frame from the first base. Trimming at the junction amounts to 5 bases on V and 3 bases on J, and the germline ends lie 16 bases apart. From a lookup of the germline V gene (reference sequence), CDR1 and CDR2 are MNHEY and SMNVEV.

Material: blood. The sequence derives from a man over 45 in good health. The sequence is built from TRBV27 and TRBJ1-1, and TRBD1 may be the D gene, going by 5 matching bases. DNA sequence: TGTGCCAGCAGTCGACTTAGGCAGGGTTACACTGAAGCTTTCTTT. This is translated as CASSRLRQGYTEAFF.